The 26 T cell receptor beta chains reported below all come from one sample, sequenced in a study of blood T cell repertoires in COVID-19. Here immunoSEQ multiplex PCR was the method, and the copy in TCRdb shows in-frame clones only, minus some. The repertoire holds roughly 42,000 clones, 80% to 90% seen once, with 9% in the top ten. The material sequenced was peripheral blood. The receptors derive from a man aged 30-40 years with active or convalescent COVID-19.

V and J are TRBV7-9 and TRBJ2-7; D is possibly TRBD1 (5 bases). This CDR3 has 14 amino acids. Germline lookup yields CDR1 SEHNR and CDR2 FQNEAQ (reference sequence). The ends were cut back, 5 bases at V and 4 bases at J, with 15 bases in the middle. The CDR3: CASSQTGRSYEQYV. CDR3 bases: TGTGCCAGCAGCCAAACAGGACGGTCGTACGAGCAGTACGTC.

The chain carries TRBV10-2 and TRBJ2-7; 14 nucleotides line up with TRBD2. CDR3 size: 18 residues. The V gene's germline CDR1 is WSHSY and CDR2 SAAADI. J lost 0 bases, V lost 6 bases, and 10 bases had no gene match. CDR3 nucleotides: TGCGCCAGCAGGTTGGGACTAGCGGGAGCGATCAGCTCCTACGAGCAGTACGTC. Amino acids: CASRLGLAGAISSYEQYV.

Points on this clone: Because the CDR3's place on the DNA is in doubt, the DNA is left out and the CDR3 is given as listed by TCRdb. The chain recombines TRBV16 with TRBJ1-5. The CDR3 has 13 residues if both end residues are counted. The germline CDR1 and CDR2 sequences are KGHSY and FQNENV. CDR3 region: CASSAGTFSPSIF.

The rearrangement joins TRBV5-5 to TRBJ1-2; D is unresolved. Germline-derived CDR1 and CDR2 are SGHKS and YYEKEE (reference sequence). This CDR3 is built from 13 residues. The V gene lost 0 bases and the J gene lost 4 bases, with 7 bases spanning the gap. The CDR3 bases are TGTGCCAGCAGCTTGGCCGGGTCCTATGGCTACACCTTC. This encodes CASSLAGSYGYTF.

The chain links TRBV2 to TRBJ1-1, with D tentatively TRBD1 (5 bases). Trimming left V 7 bases short and J 0 bases short, with 21 bases between. The CDR3 length is 17 residues. Per germline, CDR1 SNHLY and CDR2 FYNNEI. The CDR3 is CASTHPGEGLMNTEAFF. The CDR3 DNA sequence: TGTGCCAGCACCCATCCGGGGGAGGGTTTAATGAACACTGAAGCTTTCTTT.

CDR3 loop: CASSVGWRYEQFF. As DNA, the CDR3 is TGTGCCAGCAGCGTAGGTTGGAGGTATGAGCAGTTCTTC. This chain joins TRBV9 and TRBJ2-1, with TRBD2 as a possible D gene (5 bases). The CDR3 totals 13 residues. Germline CDR1 and CDR2: SGDLS and YYNGEE. Trimming cost V 0 bases and J 8 bases, with 9 bases left between them.

The chain uses TRBV4-2 and TRBJ2-3, with 11 bases that match TRBD2. The ends lost 5 bases at V and 1 base at J; junction bases unmatched: 8. The germline gives CDR1 LGHNA, CDR2 YNFKEQ. The CDR3 totals 17 residues. The CDR3 sequence is CASSFSGGAVGTDTQYF. CDR3 sequence (DNA): TGTGCCAGCAGCTTTAGCGGGGGGGCGGTCGGCACAGATACGCAGTATTTT.

The J gene is TRBJ1-3, the V gene TRBV18, with 8 bases that match TRBD1. The CDR3 consists of 16 residues. The ends lost 3 bases at V and 4 bases at J; junction bases unmatched: 8. Germline V gene lookup returns CDR1 KGHSH and CDR2 LQKENI. CDR3 region: CASSPGQGLAGNTIYF. In nucleotides, the CDR3 is TGTGCCAGCTCACCCGGACAGGGCCTGGCGGGAAACACCATATATTTT.

The chain is built from TRBV12-3 or TRBV12-4 and TRBJ1-4; TRBD1 aligns across 7 bases. The CDR3 runs to 12 residues. V was pared by 4 bases and J by 10 bases, with 3 bases of the junction left unmatched. The CDR3 loop is CASSYRGSKLFF. CDR3 coding DNA: TGTGCCAGCAGTTACAGGGGTTCAAAACTGTTTTTT.

The rearrangement joins TRBV6-2 or TRBV6-3 to TRBJ1-2; D might be TRBD1 (5 bases). V lost 5 bases and J 0 bases, leaving 10 bases between the germline ends. Per germline, CDR1 MNHEY and CDR2 SVGEGT. This CDR3 has 14 amino acids. The CDR3 nucleotides read TGTGCCAGCAGTCTTTACAGGTCTAACTATGGCTACACCTTC. Protein sequence: CASSLYRSNYGYTF.

V usage is TRBV19 and J usage is TRBJ2-3; maybe TRBD2 (6 bases). Germline CDR1 and CDR2: LNHDA and SQIVND (reference sequence). The CDR3 consists of 15 residues. The germline V and J ends were trimmed by 9 bases and 5 bases, with 21 bases remaining between them. DNA of the CDR3: TGTGCCAGCCAAAGTGGGGCGGGATCCGGAGATACGCAGTATTTT. It specifies CASQSGAGSGDTQYF.

The chain combines TRBV6-5 with TRBJ1-2; 7 nucleotides agree with TRBD1. The V segment lost 0 bases and the J segment 6 bases; nucleotides outside the gene matches: 4. Looked up from germline, CDR1 is MNHEY and CDR2 is SVGAGI. This CDR3 has 14 amino acids. CDR3 DNA: TGTGCCAGCAGTTACTCAGGGACAGAAAATGGCTACACCTTC. Translating it yields CASSYSGTENGYTF.

This clone was seen only a few times. The rearrangement joins TRBV2 to TRBJ2-5; the D gene is possibly TRBD1 (5 bases). Germline V gene sequence: CDR1 SNHLY, CDR2 FYNNEI. CDR3 length equals 13 residues. V was trimmed by 4 bases and J by 5 bases, leaving 11 bases between them. Written as DNA, the CDR3 is TGTGCCAGCAGTGGACAGAGGTTTGAGACCCAGTACTTC. This encodes CASSGQRFETQYF.

The CDR3 DNA sequence: TGTGCCAGCTCGGACAGGGTAGTCGCTCAGCCCCAGCATTTT. Translation: CASSDRVVAQPQHF. This chain links TRBV3-1 (or the pseudogene TRBV3-2) with TRBJ1-5, with 8 bases that match TRBD1. After removal of 8 bases from V and 6 bases from J, the junction contained 9 bases not matched to a gene. Germline loops: CDR1 LGHDT, CDR2 YNNKEL (reference sequence). CDR3 length equals 14 residues.

This rearrangement joins TRBV7-6 to TRBJ1-3; 7 positions match TRBD1. The CDR3 has 16 amino acids. V lost 2 bases and J lost 3; bases outside the gene matches: 7. CDR1 is SGHVS and CDR2 is FNYEAQ in the germline V gene. In nucleotides, the CDR3 is TGTGCCAGCAGCTTATATGGGACAGAATTTGGAAACACCATATATTTT. It yields the protein CASSLYGTEFGNTIYF.

The chain uses TRBV6-5 and TRBJ2-7, with 8 bases fitting TRBD1. The CDR3 covers 14 residues. CDR1 is MNHEY and CDR2 is SVGAGI in the germline V gene. Trimming at V came to 6 bases and at J to 5 bases, leaving 9 bases not matched to a gene. CDR3 in DNA: TGTGCCAGCAGACAGGACAGGGCGTCCCACGAGCAGTACTTC. This encodes CASRQDRASHEQYF.

This chain uses TRBV10-3 with TRBJ1-2, with a possible D match to TRBD1 (5 bases). There are 13 residues in the CDR3. Trimming removed 5 bases at V and 4 bases at J, with 11 bases between. Germline V lookup: CDR1 ENHRY, CDR2 SYGVKD. The CDR3 loop is CAISQGIRYGYTF. CDR3 DNA: TGTGCCATCAGTCAGGGAATTCGCTATGGCTACACCTTC.

The gene calls are TRBV7-8 and TRBJ2-7, with 7 bases lining up with TRBD1. This CDR3 contains 13 residues. Germline V gene data show CDR1 as SGHVS and CDR2 as FQNEAQ. With 7 bases clipped from V and 0 bases from J, the junction kept 3 bases outside the gene matches. The CDR3 is CASTDRASYEQYF. In DNA form, the CDR3 reads TGTGCCAGCACCGACAGGGCCTCCTACGAGCAGTACTTC.

The chain couples TRBV7-2 to TRBJ2-2; 8 bases are shared with TRBD1. The junction had 2 bases not matched to a gene; V was cut back by 1 base and J by 4 bases. The CDR3 is made up of 15 amino acids. CDR1 and CDR2 from the germline V gene are SGHTA and FQGNSA. CDR3 sequence: CASSLVTGGTGELFF. The CDR3 region has the DNA TGTGCCAGCAGCTTAGTAACAGGGGGCACCGGGGAGCTGTTTTTT.

This chain joins TRBV10-1 and TRBJ1-2, with D unclear. The CDR3 runs 13 residues. V lost 0 bases to trimming and J lost 4 bases, with 6 bases between them. The germline V gene has CDR1 WNHNN and CDR2 SYGVQD (reference sequence). The CDR3 DNA is TGCGCCAGCAGTGAGTCAGCCCTCTATGGCTACACCTTC. Encoded protein: CASSESALYGYTF.

The V gene is TRBV5-1, the J gene TRBJ1-1; D not certain. The germline CDR1 and CDR2 sequences are SGHRS and YFSETQ. CDR3 length: 14 residues. V was clipped by 2 bases and J by 0 bases, with 8 bases between them. The CDR3 DNA sequence: TGCGCCAGCAGCTTTGGTCAGTTGAACACTGAAGCTTTCTTT. Its protein product is CASSFGQLNTEAFF.

This chain links TRBV3-1 (or the pseudogene TRBV3-2) with TRBJ2-1; D is unresolved. The CDR3 runs 11 residues. V shed 8 bases and J shed 7 bases, with 9 bases lying between them. CDR1 LGHDT and CDR2 YNNKEL come from the germline V gene (reference sequence). For the CDR3, the DNA is TGTGCCAGCCGCGGTGCTAATGAGCAGTTCTTC. Its translation: CASRGANEQFF.

V and J are TRBV11-2 and TRBJ2-1, with 9 bases lining up with TRBD2. Looked up from germline, CDR1 is SGHAT and CDR2 is FQNNGV. The ends lost 1 base at V and 5 bases at J; junction bases unmatched: 6. There are 16 residues in the CDR3. CDR3 loop: CASSLGTSGLNNEQFF. Written as DNA, the CDR3 is TGTGCCAGCAGCTTAGGAACTAGCGGGCTGAACAATGAGCAGTTCTTC.

The chain has TRBV5-6 and TRBJ2-3; 13 nucleotides match TRBD2. Germline-derived CDR1 and CDR2 are SGHDT and YYEEEE. Losses at the gene ends were 1 base for V and 10 bases for J; bases not matched to a gene: 9. The CDR3 sequence is 16 residues long. DNA of the CDR3: TGTGCCAGCAGCTTGTTACTAGCGGGGGGGCAAGTGTCGCAGTATTTT. Translating it yields CASSLLLAGGQVSQYF.

The gene calls are TRBV21-1 and TRBJ2-7; TRBD1, as called in the table, went unchecked against the DNA. TRBV21-1 is recorded as a pseudogene. This CDR3 comprises 16 residues. CDR3 coding DNA: TGTGCCAGCAGCAAGTCCCGGGACAGTCGGTCCTACGAGCAGTACGTC. This codes for CASSKSRDSRSYEQYV.

V is TRBV7-2 and J is TRBJ2-7; 9 bases are a match to TRBD2. Germline V lookup: CDR1 SGHTA, CDR2 FQGNSA. This CDR3 has 15 residues. Trimming at V came to 3 bases and at J to 0 bases, leaving 3 bases not matched to a gene. This CDR3 is CASSFASGVSYEQYV. CDR3 sequence (DNA): TGTGCCAGCAGCTTTGCTAGCGGGGTCTCCTACGAGCAGTACGTC.